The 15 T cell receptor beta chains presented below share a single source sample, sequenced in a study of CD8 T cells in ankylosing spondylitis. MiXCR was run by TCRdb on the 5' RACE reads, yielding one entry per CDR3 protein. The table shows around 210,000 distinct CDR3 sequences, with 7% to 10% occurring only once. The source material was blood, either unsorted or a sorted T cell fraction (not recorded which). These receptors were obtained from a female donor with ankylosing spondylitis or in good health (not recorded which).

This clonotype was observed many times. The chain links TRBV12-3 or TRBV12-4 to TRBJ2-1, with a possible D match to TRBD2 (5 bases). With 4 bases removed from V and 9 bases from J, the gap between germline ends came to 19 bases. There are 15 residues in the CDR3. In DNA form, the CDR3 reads TGTGCCAGCAGTTCCGTGGTGTTAAGTCGGGGTGAGCAGTTCTTC. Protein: CASSSVVLSRGEQFF.

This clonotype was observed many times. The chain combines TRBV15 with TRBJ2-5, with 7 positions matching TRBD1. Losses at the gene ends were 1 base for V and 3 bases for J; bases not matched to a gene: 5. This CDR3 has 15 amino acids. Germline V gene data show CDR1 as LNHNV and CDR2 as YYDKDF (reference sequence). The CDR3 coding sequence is TGTGCCACCAGCAGAGCTAGGGGGCGGAAAGAGACCCAGTACTTC. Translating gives CATSRARGRKETQYF.

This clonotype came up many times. The CDR3 nucleotides read TGCGCCAGCAGCTGGGACCAATCGACAGATACGCAGTATTTT. It yields the protein CASSWDQSTDTQYF. The rearrangement uses TRBV5-1 and TRBJ2-3; D may match TRBD1 or TRBD2 (5 bases each). The CDR3 runs to 14 residues. V was cut by 3 bases and J by 3 bases, with 11 bases left in between. Germline V CDR1 and CDR2: SGHRS, YFSETQ.

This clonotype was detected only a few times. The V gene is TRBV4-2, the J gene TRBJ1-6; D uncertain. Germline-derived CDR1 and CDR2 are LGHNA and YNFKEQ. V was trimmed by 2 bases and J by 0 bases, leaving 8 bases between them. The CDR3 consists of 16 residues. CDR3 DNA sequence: TGTGCCAGCAGCCAACGCCTAAGCTCCTATAATTCACCCCTCCACTTT. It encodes CASSQRLSSYNSPLHF.

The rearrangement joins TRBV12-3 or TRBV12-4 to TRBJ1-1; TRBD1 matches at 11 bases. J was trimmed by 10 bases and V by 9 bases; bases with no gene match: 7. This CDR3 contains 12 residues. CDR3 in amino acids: CASPSGTGGAFF. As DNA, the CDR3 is TGTGCCAGTCCCAGCGGGACAGGGGGAGCTTTCTTT.

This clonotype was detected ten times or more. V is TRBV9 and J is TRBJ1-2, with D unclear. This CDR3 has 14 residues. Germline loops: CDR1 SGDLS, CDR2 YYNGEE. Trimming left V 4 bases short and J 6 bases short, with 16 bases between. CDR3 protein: CASSSSPSAHGYTF. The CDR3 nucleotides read TGTGCCAGCAGCTCCTCCCCATCAGCCCATGGCTACACCTTC.

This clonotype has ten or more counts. The CDR3 DNA reads TGCGCCAGCAGCCAAGACCGGGACTCCACAGATACGCAGTATTTT. Translating gives CASSQDRDSTDTQYF. The chain joins TRBV4-3 to TRBJ2-3; tentatively, D is TRBD2 (6 bases). Looked up from germline, CDR1 is LGHNA and CDR2 is YSLEER. There are 15 residues in the CDR3. Deletions cut 0 bases from V and 2 bases from J, with 9 bases between.

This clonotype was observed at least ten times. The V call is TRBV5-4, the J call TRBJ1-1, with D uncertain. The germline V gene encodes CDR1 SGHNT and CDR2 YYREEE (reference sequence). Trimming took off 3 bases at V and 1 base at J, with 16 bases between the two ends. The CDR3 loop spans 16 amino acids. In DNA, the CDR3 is TGTGCCAGCAGCTCATCGACCCGGCAGACGAACACTGAAGCTTTCTTT. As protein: CASSSSTRQTNTEAFF.

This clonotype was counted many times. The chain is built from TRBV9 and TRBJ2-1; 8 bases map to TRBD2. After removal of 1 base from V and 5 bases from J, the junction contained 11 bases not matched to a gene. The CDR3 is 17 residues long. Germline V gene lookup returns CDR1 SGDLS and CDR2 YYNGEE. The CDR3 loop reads CASSVHTAGGANNEQFF. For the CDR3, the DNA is TGTGCCAGCAGCGTACACACGGCGGGAGGAGCCAACAATGAGCAGTTCTTC.

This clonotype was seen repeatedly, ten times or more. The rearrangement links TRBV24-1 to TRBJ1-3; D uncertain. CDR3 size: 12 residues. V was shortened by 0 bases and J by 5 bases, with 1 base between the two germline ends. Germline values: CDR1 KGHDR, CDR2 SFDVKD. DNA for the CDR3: TGTGCCACCAGTGATTTGCGAAACACCATATATTTT. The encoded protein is CATSDLRNTIYF.

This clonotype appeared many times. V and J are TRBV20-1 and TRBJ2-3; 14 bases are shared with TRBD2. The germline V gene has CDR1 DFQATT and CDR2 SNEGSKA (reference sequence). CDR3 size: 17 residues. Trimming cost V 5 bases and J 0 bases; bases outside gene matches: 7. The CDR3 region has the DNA TGCAGTGCTCCCGGGACTAGCGGGAGCATCAGCACAGATACGCAGTATTTT. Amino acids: CSAPGTSGSISTDTQYF.

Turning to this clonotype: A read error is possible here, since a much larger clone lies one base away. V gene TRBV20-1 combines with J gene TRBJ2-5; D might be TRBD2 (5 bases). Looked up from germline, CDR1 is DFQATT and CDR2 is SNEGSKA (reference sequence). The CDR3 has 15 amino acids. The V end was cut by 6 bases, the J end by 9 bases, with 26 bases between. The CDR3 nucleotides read TGCAGTGCCCAATCCCGGGTCCGAGGAGAGGAGGCCCAGTACTTC. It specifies CSAQSRVRGEEAQYF.

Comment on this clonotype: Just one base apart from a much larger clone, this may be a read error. The DNA for the CDR3 is TGTGCCAGCAGCGTAGAGGGCAGCCCCTACGAGCAGTACTTC. Translating it yields CASSVEGSPYEQYF. V gene TRBV9 combines with J gene TRBJ2-7, with D uncertain. The ends were cut back, 0 bases at V and 2 bases at J, with 9 bases in the middle. CDR1 SGDLS and CDR2 YYNGEE come from the germline V gene. The CDR3 has 14 residues.

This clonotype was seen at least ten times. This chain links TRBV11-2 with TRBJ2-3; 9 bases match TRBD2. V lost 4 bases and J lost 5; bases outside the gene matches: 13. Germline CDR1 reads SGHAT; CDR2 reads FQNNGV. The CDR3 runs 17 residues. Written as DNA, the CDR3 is TGTGCCAGCAGCTCAGGACTAGCGCGGGGCTGGGTAGATACGCAGTATTTT. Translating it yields CASSSGLARGWVDTQYF.

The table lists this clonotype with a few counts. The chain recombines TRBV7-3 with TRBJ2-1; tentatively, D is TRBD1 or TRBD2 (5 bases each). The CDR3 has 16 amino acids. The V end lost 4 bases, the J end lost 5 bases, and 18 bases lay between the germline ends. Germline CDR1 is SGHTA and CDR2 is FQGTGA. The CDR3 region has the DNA TGTGCCAGCAGCTCCGGGGCAGCCAGAGGGGACAATGAGCAGTTCTTC. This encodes CASSSGAARGDNEQFF.